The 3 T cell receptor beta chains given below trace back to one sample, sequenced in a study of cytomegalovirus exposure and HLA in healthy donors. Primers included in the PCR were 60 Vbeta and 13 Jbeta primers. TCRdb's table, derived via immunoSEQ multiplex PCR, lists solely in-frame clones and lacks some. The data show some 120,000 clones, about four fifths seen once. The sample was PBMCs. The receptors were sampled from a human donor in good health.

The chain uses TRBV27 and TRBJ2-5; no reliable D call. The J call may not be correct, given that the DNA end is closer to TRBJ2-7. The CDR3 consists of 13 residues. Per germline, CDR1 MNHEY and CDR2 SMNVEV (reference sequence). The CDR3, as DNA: TGTGCCAGCAGTCTCTACGCCACCTACGAGCAGTACTTC. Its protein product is CASSLYATYEQYF.

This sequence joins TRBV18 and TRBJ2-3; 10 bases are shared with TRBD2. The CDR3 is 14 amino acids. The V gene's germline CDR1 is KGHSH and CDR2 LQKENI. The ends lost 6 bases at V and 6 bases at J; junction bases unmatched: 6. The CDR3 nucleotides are TGTGCCAGCTCCCGGACTAGCGGAGCGGATACGCAGTATTTT. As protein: CASSRTSGADTQYF.

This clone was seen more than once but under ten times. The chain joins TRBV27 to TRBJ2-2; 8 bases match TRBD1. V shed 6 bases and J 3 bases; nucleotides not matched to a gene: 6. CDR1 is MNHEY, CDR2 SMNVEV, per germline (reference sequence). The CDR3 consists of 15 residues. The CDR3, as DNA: TGTGCCAGCAGAAAACCGGGACAGGACACCGGGGAGCTGTTTTTT. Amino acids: CASRKPGQDTGELFF.